A selection of T cell receptor beta chains follows, all from one sample in a study of blood T cell repertoires in COVID-19. The protocol was immunoSEQ multiplex PCR, while the TCRdb copy is restricted to in-frame clones and leaves out a portion. The table shows over 250,000 clones, with roughly 90% occurring only once. Sequencing was performed on peripheral blood. Every receptor here comes from a man between 60 and 75 years old who had recovered from COVID-19. Both conserved end residues are part of each CDR3. A D gene is named only where the DNA matches it firmly.

J gene,D gene,V gene,CDR3 protein,CDR3 DNA
TRBJ2-7,TRBD2,TRBV2,CASIASGASSEQYF,TGTGCCAGCATAGCCAGCGGGGCCTCCTCGGAGCAGTACTTC
TRBJ2-1,.,TRBV7-2,CASSPPTRGRNEQFF,TGTGCCAGCAGCCCCCCGACTAGGGGCCGCAATGAGCAGTTCTTC
TRBJ2-7,.,TRBV9,CASSPGHLSEQYF,TGTGCCAGCAGCCCCGGACACCTTAGTGAGCAGTACTTC
TRBJ2-3,TRBD1,TRBV29-1,CSVERQGTQYF,TGCAGCGTTGAAAGACAGGGAACGCAGTATTTT
TRBJ2-5,TRBD2,TRBV27,CASSLAGTSQETQYF,TGTGCCAGCAGTTTAGCGGGGACTAGCCAAGAGACCCAGTACTTC
TRBJ2-7,.,TRBV7-6,CASSLRGHLLGPLEQYF,TGTGCCAGCAGCTTAAGGGGACACTTGCTGGGCCCTCTCGAGCAGTACTTC
TRBJ1-1,.,TRBV18,CASSPHEQIRTEAFF,TGTGCCAGCTCACCACACGAACAGATAAGGACTGAAGCTTTCTTT
TRBJ1-4,.,TRBV5-1,CASSLAGFEGEKLFF,TGCGCCAGCAGCTTGGCAGGGTTTGAAGGTGAAAAACTGTTTTTT
TRBJ1-2,.,TRBV7-9,CASSVGGDYGYTF,TGTGCCAGCAGCGTCGGGGGAGACTATGGCTACACCTTC
TRBJ2-2,TRBD1,TRBV19,CASSPEGAGELFF,TGTGCCAGTAGTCCTGAGGGGGCAGGGGAGCTGTTTTTT
TRBJ2-7,TRBD1,TRBV19,CASSAGTGSSYEQYF,TGTGCCAGTAGTGCAGGGACAGGGAGCTCCTACGAGCAGTACTTC
TRBJ2-2,.,TRBV15,CATSEPGQVNTGELFF,TGTGCCACCAGCGAACCGGGACAAGTAAACACCGGGGAGCTGTTTTTT
TRBJ2-3,TRBD1,TRBV5-4,CASSHGQGSPDTQYF,TGTGCCAGCAGCCATGGACAGGGGTCACCCGATACGCAGTATTTT
TRBJ2-5,TRBD2,TRBV6-6,CASSSPSGVETQYF,TGTGCCAGCAGTTCACCTAGCGGGGTTGAGACCCAGTACTTC